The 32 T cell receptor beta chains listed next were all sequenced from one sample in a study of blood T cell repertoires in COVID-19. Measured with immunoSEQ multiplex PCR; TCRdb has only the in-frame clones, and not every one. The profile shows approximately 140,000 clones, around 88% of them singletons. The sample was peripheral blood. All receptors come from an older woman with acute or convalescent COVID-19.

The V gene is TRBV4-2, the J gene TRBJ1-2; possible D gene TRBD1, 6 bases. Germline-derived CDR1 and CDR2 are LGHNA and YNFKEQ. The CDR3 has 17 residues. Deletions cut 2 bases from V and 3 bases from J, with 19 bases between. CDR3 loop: CASSQPTGLTTDYGYTF. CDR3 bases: TGTGCCAGCAGCCAACCTACAGGGTTAACGACTGACTATGGCTACACCTTC.

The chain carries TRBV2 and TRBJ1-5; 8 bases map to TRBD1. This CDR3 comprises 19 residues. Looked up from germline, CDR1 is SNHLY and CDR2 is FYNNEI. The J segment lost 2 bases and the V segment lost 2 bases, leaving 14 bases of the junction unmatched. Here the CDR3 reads CASSERQTGDGHGNQPQHF. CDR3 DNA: TGTGCCAGCAGTGAAAGGCAGACAGGGGATGGGCATGGCAATCAGCCCCAGCATTTT.

CDR3 loop: CASSLQGVDTNTEAFF. Written as DNA, the CDR3 is TGTGCCAGCAGCCTACAGGGGGTGGACACGAACACTGAAGCTTTCTTT. The V and J genes are TRBV6-6 and TRBJ1-1, with TRBD1 matching 8 bases. V lost 6 bases, J lost 1 base, and 10 bases stayed unmatched. Germline lookup yields CDR1 MNHNY and CDR2 SVGAGI (reference sequence). This CDR3 contains 16 residues.

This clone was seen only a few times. As DNA, the CDR3 is TGTGCCATCAGTGAGGGGGGGAAGGGGACTGAAGCTTTCTTT. Translation: CAISEGGKGTEAFF. The chain employs TRBV10-3 and TRBJ1-1, with TRBD1 as a possible D gene (5 bases). CDR1 is ENHRY, CDR2 SYGVKD, per germline. Trimming removed 2 bases from V and 5 bases from J, with 12 bases in between. CDR3 length: 14 residues.

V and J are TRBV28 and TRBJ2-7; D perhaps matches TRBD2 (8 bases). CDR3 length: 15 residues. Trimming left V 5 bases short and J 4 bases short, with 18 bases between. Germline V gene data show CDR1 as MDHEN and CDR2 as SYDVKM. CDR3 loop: CASSRTGAGGYEQYF. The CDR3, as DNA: TGTGCCAGCAGTCGGACAGGCGCGGGGGGTTACGAGCAGTACTTC.

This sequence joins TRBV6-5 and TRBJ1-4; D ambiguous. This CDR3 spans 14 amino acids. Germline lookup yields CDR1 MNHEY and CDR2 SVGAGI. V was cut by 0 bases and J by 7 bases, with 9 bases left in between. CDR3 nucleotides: TGTGCCAGCAGTTACTCATCGACACTTGAAAAACTGTTTTTT. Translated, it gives CASSYSSTLEKLFF.

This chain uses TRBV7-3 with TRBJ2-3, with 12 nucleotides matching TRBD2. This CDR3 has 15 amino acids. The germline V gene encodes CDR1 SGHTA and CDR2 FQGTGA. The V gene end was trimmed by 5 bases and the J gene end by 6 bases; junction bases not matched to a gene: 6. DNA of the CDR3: TGTGCCAGCAGCGACCTAGCGGGGGGGCCCGATACGCAGTATTTT. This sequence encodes CASSDLAGGPDTQYF.

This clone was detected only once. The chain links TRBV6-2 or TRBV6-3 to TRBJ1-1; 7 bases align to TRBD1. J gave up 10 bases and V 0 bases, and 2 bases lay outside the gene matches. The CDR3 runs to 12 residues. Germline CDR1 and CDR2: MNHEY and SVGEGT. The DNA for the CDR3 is TGTGCCAGCAGTTACTCATGGACAGGAGCTTTCTTT. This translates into CASSYSWTGAFF.

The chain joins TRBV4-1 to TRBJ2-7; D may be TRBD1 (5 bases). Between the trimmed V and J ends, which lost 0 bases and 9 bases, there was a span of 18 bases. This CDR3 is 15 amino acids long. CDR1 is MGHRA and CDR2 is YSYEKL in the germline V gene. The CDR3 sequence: CASSQDRVSNQGQYF. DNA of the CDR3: TGCGCCAGCAGCCAAGATCGGGTCTCCAACCAGGGGCAGTACTTC.

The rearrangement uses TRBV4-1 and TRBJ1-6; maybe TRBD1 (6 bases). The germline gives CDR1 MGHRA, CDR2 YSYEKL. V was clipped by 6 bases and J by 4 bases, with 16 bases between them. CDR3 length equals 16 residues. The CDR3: CASRQGIGLYNSPLHF. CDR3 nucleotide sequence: TGCGCCAGCAGACAGGGTATAGGGCTTTATAATTCACCCCTCCACTTT.

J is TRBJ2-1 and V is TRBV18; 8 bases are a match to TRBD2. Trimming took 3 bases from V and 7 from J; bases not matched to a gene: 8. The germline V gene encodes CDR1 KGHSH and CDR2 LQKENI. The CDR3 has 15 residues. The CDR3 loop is CASSPLLAVGNEQFF. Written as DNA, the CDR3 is TGTGCCAGCTCACCCCTACTAGCGGTTGGAAATGAGCAGTTCTTC. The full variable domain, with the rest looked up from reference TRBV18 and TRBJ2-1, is NAGVMQNPRHLVRRRGQEARLRCSPMKGHSHVYWYRQLPEEGLKFMVYLQKENIIDESGMPKERFSAEFPKEGPSILRIQQVVRGDSAAYFCASSPLLAVGNEQFFGPGTRLTVL.

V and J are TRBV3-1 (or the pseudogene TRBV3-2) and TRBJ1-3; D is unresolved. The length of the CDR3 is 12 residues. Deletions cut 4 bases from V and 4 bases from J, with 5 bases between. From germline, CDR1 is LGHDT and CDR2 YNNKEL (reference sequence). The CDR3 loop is CASSPGGNTIYF. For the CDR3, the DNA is TGTGCCAGCAGCCCGGGAGGAAACACCATATATTTT.

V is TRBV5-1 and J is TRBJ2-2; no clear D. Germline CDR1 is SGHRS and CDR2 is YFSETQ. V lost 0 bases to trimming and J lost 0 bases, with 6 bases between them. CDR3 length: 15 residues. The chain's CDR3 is CASSLDSTNTGELFF. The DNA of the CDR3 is TGCGCCAGCAGCTTGGACAGTACGAACACCGGGGAGCTGTTTTTT.

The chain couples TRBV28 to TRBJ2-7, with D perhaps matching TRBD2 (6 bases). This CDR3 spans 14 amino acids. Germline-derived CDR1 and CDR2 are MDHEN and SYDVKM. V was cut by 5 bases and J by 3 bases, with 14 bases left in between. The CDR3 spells CASSLGGRGYEQYF. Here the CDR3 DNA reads TGTGCCAGCAGTCTCGGGGGTCGGGGCTACGAGCAGTACTTC.

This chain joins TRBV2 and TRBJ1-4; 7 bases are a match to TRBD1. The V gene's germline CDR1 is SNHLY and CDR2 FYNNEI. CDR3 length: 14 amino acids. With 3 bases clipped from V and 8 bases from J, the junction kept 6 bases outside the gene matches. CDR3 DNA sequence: TGTGCCAGCAGTGATCGACAGGGAGACGAAAAACTGTTTTTT. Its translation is CASSDRQGDEKLFF.

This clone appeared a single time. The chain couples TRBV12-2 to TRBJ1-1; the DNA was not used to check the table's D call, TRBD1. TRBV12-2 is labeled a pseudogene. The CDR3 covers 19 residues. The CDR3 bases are TGTGCAAGTCGCTTAGTCTTTCCGGACACCTGCTTTGGAGTCACTGAAGCTTTCTTT. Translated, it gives CASRLVFPDTCFGVTEAFF.

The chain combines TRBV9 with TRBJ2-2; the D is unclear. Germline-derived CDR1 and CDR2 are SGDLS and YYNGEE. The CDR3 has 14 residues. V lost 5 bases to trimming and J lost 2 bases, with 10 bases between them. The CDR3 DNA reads TGTGCCAGCAGTGGCCTGGTCAACACCGGGGAGCTGTTTTTT. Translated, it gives CASSGLVNTGELFF.

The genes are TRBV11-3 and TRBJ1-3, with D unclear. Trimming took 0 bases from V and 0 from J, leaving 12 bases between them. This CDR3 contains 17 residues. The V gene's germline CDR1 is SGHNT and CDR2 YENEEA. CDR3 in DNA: TGTGCCAGCAGCTTAGATCCCTGGCGGGGCTCTGGAAACACCATATATTTT. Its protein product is CASSLDPWRGSGNTIYF.

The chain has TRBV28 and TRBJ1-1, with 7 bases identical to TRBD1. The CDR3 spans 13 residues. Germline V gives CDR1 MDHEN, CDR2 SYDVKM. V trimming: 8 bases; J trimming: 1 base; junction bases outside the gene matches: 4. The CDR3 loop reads CASHRGPNTEAFF. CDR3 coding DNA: TGTGCCAGCCACAGGGGACCGAACACTGAAGCTTTCTTT.

The CDR3 coding sequence is TGTGCCAGCATTCATGGACAGGGAAATTTTCCCAATGAGCAGTTCTTC. Its translation: CASIHGQGNFPNEQFF. The chain employs TRBV28 and TRBJ2-1; TRBD1 agrees at 8 bases. CDR1 MDHEN and CDR2 SYDVKM come from the germline V gene. The J segment lost 6 bases and the V segment lost 7 bases, leaving 14 bases of the junction unmatched. The length of the CDR3 is 16 residues.

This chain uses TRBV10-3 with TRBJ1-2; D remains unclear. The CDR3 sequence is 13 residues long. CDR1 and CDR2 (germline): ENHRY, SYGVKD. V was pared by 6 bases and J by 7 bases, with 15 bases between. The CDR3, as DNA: TGTGCCATCAGCGAGGACGTTCTAGTTGGCTACACCTTC. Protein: CAISEDVLVGYTF.

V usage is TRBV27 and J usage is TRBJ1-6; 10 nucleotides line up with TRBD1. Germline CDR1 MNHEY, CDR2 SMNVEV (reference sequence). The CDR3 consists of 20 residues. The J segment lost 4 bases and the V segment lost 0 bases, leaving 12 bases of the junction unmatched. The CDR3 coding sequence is TGTGCCAGCAGTTTATCGAGTCTCGGGACAGGGGCAATTTATAATTCACCCCTCCACTTT. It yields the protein CASSLSSLGTGAIYNSPLHF.

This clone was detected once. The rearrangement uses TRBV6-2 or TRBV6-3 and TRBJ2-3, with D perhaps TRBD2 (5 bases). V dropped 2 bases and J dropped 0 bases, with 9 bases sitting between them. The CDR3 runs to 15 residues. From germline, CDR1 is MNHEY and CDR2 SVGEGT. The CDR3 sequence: CASSYVGVSTDTQYF. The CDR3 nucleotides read TGTGCCAGCAGTTACGTCGGGGTTAGCACAGATACGCAGTATTTT.

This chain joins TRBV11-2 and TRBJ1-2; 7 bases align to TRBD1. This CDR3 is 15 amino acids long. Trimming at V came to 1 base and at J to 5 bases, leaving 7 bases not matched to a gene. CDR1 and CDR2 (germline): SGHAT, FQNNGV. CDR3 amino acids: CASSLGAGTAYGYTF. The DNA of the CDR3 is TGTGCCAGCAGCTTAGGTGCCGGGACAGCATATGGCTACACCTTC. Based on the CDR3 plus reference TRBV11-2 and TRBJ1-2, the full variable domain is EAGVAQSPRYKIIEKRQSVAFWCNPISGHATLYWYQQILGQGPKLLIQFQNNGVVDDSQLPKDRFSAERLKGVDSTLKIQPAKLEDSAVYLCASSLGAGTAYGYTFGSGTRLTVV.

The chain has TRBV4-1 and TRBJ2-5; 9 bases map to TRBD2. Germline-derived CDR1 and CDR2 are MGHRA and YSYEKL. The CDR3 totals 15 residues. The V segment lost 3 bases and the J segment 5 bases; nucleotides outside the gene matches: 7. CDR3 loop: CASSHSTSGRETQYF. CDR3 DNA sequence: TGCGCCAGCAGCCATTCGACTAGCGGTCGGGAGACCCAGTACTTC.

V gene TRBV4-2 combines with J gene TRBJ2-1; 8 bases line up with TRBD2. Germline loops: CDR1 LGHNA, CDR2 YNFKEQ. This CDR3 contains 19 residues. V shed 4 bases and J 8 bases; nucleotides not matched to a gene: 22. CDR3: CASSRLVISGAVGGDEQFF. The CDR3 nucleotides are TGTGCCAGCAGCCGCTTGGTTATTAGCGGGGCTGTGGGGGGCGATGAGCAGTTCTTC.

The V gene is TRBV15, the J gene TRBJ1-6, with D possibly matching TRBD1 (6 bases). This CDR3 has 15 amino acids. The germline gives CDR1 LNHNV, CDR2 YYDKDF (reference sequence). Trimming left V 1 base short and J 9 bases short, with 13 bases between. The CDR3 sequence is CATSRVGLRGSPLHF. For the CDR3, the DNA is TGTGCCACCAGCAGAGTTGGCCTCAGGGGTTCACCCCTCCACTTT.

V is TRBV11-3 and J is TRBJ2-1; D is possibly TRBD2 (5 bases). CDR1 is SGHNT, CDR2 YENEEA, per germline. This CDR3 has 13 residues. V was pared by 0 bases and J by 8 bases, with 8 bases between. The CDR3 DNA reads TGTGCCAGCAGCTTAGATCACGGGGATGAGCAGTTCTTC. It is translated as CASSLDHGDEQFF.

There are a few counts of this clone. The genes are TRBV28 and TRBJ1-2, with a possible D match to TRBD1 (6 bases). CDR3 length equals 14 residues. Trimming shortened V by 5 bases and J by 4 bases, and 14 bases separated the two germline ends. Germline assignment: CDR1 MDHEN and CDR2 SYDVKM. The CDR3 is CASSLPTGTYGYTF. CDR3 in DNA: TGTGCCAGCAGTCTACCAACAGGGACCTATGGCTACACCTTC.

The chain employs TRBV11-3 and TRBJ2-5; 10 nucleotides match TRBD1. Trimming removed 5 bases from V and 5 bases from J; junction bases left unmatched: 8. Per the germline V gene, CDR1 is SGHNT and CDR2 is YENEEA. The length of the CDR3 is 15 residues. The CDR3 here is CASSLGQGRWETQYF. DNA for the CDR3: TGTGCCAGCAGCCTGGGACAGGGGAGGTGGGAGACCCAGTACTTC.

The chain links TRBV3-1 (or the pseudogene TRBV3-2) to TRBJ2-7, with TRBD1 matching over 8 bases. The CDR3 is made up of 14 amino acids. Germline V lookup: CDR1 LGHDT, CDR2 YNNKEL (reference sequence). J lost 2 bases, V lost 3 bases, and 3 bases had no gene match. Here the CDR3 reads CASSQRTGTYEQYF. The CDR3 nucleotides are TGTGCCAGCAGCCAGCGGACAGGGACCTACGAGCAGTACTTC.

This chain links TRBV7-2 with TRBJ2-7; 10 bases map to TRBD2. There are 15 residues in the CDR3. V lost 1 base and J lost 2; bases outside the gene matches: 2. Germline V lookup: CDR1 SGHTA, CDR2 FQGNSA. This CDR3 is CASSLERGGPYEQYF. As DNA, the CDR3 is TGTGCCAGCAGCTTAGAGCGGGGGGGCCCCTACGAGCAGTACTTC.